This T cell receptor (beta chain) was identified during a study of T cells in Graves' hyperthyroidism and ophthalmopathy (dated by TCRdb to the late 2010s). Concerning the study at large: Peripheral blood was collected at initial diagnosis, before any treatment. The 90 or so discovery patients were randomly split 7:3 into training and test sets. After blood sampling, hyperthyroidism patients were treated with methimazole at a starting dose of 30 mg daily, and ophthalmopathy patients were treated with high-dose intravenous methylprednisolone. Whether ophthalmopathy could be predicted prospectively was tested in an independent validation cohort made up of about 20 hyperthyroidism patients plus 17 patients who later progressed to ophthalmopathy. Thyroid tissue and blood T-cell repertoires from about six Graves' hyperthyroidism patients were also compared in the study. According to the paper, TCR Vbeta CDR3 sequencing was carried out on some 140 peripheral blood samples, which came from about 45 ophthalmopathy, roughly 75 hyperthyroidism and 17 progressor patients. To identify distinguishing TCR V-J signatures, a discovery cohort of 100 patients was used, comprising fewer than 45 with Graves' ophthalmopathy and around 60 with stable Graves' hyperthyroidism. What the authors observed across the whole study: In cross-validation, a model built on a 13 V-J signature told ophthalmopathy apart from stable hyperthyroidism with approximately 90% sensitivity and about 81% specificity, and in testing the same model reached 80%/75%. In validation, the model predicted progression to ophthalmopathy with roughly 70% sensitivity and around 72% specificity, a median of approximately 6.7 months before onset. Sample size was not statistically predetermined, and blinding of investigators to group allocation was not performed. Most expanded thyroid clonotypes (frequency above 0.001) were also found in blood, which suggests that blood repertoires may mirror thyroid immune responses.

In its sample, this clonotype was seen many times. No antigen is known for it. The record has no base qualities; no much larger clone is one base away. Stable Graves' hyperthyroidism was defined as no progression to ophthalmopathy during 18 months of follow-up. Hyperthyroidism patients were newly diagnosed, with disease duration under 2 months, and aged 18 to 65 years. Patients with uncontrolled infections, other autoimmune diseases, pregnancy or lactation were excluded. Diagnoses relied on clinical symptoms, serum thyroxine and TRAb, thyroid ultrasound and orbital computed tomography. PBMCs were separated from approximately 10 ml of fresh peripheral blood using Ficoll-Paque density gradient centrifugation. Trizol reagent was used to extract total RNA, and RNA quality was then checked on an Agilent 2100 Bioanalyzer. The CDR3 starts with the cysteine, ends with the phenylalanine, and has 13 residues. The DNA shown is the 39-base CDR3, in frame from base 1. V was cut back by 8 bases and J by 5 bases, leaving a gap of 15 bases between them. The germline V gene yields MNHEY for CDR1 and SVGEGT for CDR2.

The TCR beta CDR3 regions were amplified from RNA transcripts. For the first round of RT-PCR on the TCR CDR3, the HTBI primer set was used together with the Qiagen OneStep RT-PCR kit. A second multiplex PCR round built the libraries, followed by size selection and purification. Libraries were sequenced paired-end with 100 bp reads on an Illumina HiSeq2000. The original pipeline was this. Raw data were processed with SOAPnuke, discarding reads with adapters, uncalled bases, mean Phred below 15, or no exact constant-primer or identifier match. High-quality paired reads were merged with COPE v1.2.5, and unique nucleotide sequences were defined as clonotypes. Clonotypes were aligned to IMGT TRBV, TRBD and TRBJ reference segments using MiTCR v1.1. Analysis was restricted to V-J combinations with a frequency above 0.0001, which covered roughly 99% of repertoires. The TCS score was defined as F50 (clonal expansion) divided by E x V (chaos), with BLOSUM62-based TCRdist calculated between CDR3 peptides within each V-J. Welch's t-statistics and random forest reduced 450 to 600 V-J features to under 15, which were used in a naive Bayes classifier (R e1071). TCRdb reprocessing: public reads trimmed at Q25 with fastp, clones called with MiXCR, in-frame beta chains kept. Rows are combined by CDR3 protein, so each entry shows the most common genes and DNA. The V and J calls were determined by TCRdb, not by the authors. The sample table contains around 350,000 distinct CDR3 sequences; only one count was recorded for about 18% of them. Clones ranked in the top ten supply about 3.7% of the sample.

This receptor was identified in a young woman with Graves' hyperthyroidism. The sequenced material came from blood. The rearranged chain carries TRBV6-2 or TRBV6-3 and TRBJ2-5, with the D gene not confidently named. Read as DNA, the sequence is TGTGCCAGCGCCGCCGCGGCGATTGAGACCCAGTACTTC. This sequence encodes CASAAAAIETQYF.